This TCR beta chain emerged from a study of PD-1 blockade in classical Hodgkin lymphoma. The protocol was immunoSEQ multiplex PCR, while the TCRdb copy is restricted to in-frame clones and leaves out a portion. The sample holds around 30,000 clones, approximately 93% seen once. Indicated time point: newly diagnosed, previously untreated cHL patient sample. Study-wide points: Newly diagnosed patients were reported to start with lower TCR diversity than healthy donors.

The CDR3 runs 18 residues. Germline V gene data show CDR1 as MDHEN and CDR2 as SYDVKM. Trimming shortened V by 4 bases and J by 0 bases, and 20 bases separated the two germline ends. For this clone: The antigen remains unidentified.

The gene calls are TRBV28 and TRBJ2-3, with TRBD2 as a possible D gene (5 bases). This TCR came from a human donor with classical Hodgkin lymphoma. The sample was peripheral blood mononuclear cells (PBMCs). For the CDR3, the DNA is TGTGCCAGCAGTTCCGCCGGGAACTCGAACCCTAGCACAGATACGCAGTATTTT. Its protein is CASSSAGNSNPSTDTQYF.